Detailed here is one TCR beta chain. Its antigen remains unknown. Germline CDR1 reads MDHEN; CDR2 reads SYDVKM. V was trimmed by 9 bases and J by 1 base, leaving 15 bases between them. This CDR3 is built from 14 residues. The sample is drawn from a study of T-cell memory formation after mild COVID-19. The overall study: Largely, TCR clusters stayed within a single donor. The study's findings and limits: Pre-infection memory already had some responding clones, implying cross-reactive memory joined. The study found balanced CD4/CD8 in clones contracting day 15 to 85 and a CD4+ lean in later expanders.

Researchers used 5'RACE with constant-segment primers to make TCR alpha and TCR beta cDNA libraries that carry sample barcodes and UMIs. TCRdb recomputed calls from the 5' RACE reads with MiXCR, one row per CDR3 protein. This table has 250,000 to 300,000 distinct CDR3 sequences, roughly 18% appearing once. The chain has TRBV28 and TRBJ1-2, with a weak D call TRBD1 (5 bases). The source is a man aged 18-30 years who had mild COVID-19 (a few samples of this study predate the infection). Cell type and time point are not known. The sequenced sample was PBMCs or a T cell subset sorted from them (not recorded which). CDR3 bases: TGTGCCAGTAGATGGGGGAACCTTAACTATGGCTACACCTTC. Translating gives CASRWGNLNYGYTF.